This TCR beta chain stems from a study of beta chain features in type 1 diabetes. Study-level findings and limits: Moderately but significantly shorter TCRB CDR3s were found in Type 1 diabetes patients in all four CD4+ subsets.

The whole isolated RNA underwent reverse transcription, so sequencing captured expressed TCRB transcripts. Profiling relied on immunoSEQ multiplex PCR, and the TCRdb table lists in-frame clones only, not all of them. The sample shows about 340,000 clones, about 14% of them seen only once. Details on this clone: Its antigen is as yet unknown.

Germline V CDR1 and CDR2: SEHNR, FQNEAQ (reference sequence). The germline V and J ends were trimmed by 4 bases and 8 bases, with 13 bases remaining between them. The CDR3 covers 13 residues. This TCR derives from a woman aged 18-29 years with type 1 diabetes. The sample consisted of naive CD4+ T cells from blood. The rearrangement uses TRBV7-9 and TRBJ2-3, with D perhaps matching TRBD2 (6 bases). CDR3 in amino acids: CASSSLSGTTQYF. The DNA for the CDR3 is TGTGCCAGCAGCTCCCTTAGCGGCACTACGCAGTATTTT.